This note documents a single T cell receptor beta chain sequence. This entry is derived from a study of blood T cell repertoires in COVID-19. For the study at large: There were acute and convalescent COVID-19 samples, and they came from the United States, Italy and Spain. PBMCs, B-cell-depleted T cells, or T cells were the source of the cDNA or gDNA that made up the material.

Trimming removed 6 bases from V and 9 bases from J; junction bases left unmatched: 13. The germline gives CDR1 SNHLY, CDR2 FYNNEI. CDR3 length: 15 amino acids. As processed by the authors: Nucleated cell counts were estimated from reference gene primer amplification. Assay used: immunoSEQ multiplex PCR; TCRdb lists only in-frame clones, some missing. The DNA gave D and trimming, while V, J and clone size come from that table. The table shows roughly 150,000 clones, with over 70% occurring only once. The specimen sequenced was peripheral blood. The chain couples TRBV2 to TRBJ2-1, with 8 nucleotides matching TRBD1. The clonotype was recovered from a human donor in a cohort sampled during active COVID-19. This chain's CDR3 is CASRAIRGQVGEQFF. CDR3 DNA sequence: TGTGCCAGCAGGGCCATCAGGGGGCAGGTGGGTGAGCAGTTCTTC.